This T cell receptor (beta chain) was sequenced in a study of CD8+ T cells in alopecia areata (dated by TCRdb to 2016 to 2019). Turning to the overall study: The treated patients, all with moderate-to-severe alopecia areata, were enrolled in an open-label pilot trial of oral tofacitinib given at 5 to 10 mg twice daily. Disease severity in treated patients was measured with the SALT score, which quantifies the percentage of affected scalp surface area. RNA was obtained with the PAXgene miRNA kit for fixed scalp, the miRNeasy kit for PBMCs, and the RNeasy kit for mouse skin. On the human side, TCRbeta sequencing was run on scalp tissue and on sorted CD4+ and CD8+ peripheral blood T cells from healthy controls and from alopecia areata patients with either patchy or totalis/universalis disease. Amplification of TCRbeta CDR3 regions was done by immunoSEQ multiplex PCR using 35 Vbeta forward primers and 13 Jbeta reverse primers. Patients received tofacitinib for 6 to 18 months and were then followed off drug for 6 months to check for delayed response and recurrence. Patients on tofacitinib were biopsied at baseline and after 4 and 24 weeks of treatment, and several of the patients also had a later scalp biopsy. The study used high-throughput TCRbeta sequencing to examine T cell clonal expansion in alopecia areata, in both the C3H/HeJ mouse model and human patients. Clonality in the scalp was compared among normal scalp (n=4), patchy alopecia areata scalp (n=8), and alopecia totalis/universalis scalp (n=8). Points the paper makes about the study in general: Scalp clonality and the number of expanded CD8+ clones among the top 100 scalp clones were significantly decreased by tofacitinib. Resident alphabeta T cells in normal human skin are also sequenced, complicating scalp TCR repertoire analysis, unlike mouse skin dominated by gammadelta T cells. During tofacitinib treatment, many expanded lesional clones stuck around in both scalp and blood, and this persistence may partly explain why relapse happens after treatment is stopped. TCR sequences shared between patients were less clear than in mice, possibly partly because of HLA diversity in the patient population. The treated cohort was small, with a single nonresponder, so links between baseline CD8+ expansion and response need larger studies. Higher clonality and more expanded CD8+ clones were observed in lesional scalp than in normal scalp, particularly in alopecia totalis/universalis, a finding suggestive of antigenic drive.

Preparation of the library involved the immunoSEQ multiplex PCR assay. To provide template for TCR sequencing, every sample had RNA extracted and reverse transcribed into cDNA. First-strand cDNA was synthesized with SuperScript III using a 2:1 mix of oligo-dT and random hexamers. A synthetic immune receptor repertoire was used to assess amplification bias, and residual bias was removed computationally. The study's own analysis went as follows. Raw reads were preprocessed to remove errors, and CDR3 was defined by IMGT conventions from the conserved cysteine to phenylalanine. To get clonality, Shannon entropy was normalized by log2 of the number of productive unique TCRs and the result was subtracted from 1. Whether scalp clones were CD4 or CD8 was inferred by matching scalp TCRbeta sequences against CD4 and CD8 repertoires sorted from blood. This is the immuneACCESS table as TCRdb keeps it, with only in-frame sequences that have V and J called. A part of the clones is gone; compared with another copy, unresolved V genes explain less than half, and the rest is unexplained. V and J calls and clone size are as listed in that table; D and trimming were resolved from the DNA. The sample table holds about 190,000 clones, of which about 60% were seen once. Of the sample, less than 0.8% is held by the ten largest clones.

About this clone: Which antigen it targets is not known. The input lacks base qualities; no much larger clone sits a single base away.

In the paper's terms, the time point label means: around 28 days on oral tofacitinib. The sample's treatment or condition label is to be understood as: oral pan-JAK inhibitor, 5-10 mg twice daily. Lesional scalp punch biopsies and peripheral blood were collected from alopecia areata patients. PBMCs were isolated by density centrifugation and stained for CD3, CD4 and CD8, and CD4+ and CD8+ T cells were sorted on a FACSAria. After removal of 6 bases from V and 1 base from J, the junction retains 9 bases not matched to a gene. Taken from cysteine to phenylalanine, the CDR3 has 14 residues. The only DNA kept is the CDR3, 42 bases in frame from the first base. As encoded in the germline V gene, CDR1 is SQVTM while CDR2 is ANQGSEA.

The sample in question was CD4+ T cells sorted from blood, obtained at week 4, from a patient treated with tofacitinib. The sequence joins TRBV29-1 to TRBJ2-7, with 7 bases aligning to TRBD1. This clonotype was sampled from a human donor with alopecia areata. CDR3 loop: CSVAGTDRSYEQYF. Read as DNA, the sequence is TGCAGCGTGGCCGGGACAGACAGATCCTACGAGCAGTACTTC.